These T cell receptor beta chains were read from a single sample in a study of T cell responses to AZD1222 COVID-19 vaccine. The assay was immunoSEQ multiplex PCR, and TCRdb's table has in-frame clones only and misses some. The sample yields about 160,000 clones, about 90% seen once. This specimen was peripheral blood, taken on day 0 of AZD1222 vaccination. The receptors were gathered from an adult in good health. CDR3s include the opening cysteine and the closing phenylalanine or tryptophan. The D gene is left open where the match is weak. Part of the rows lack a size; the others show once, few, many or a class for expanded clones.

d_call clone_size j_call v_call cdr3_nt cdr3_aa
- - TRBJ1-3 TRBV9 TGTGCCAGCAGTGGAGTGAGCGGAAACACCATATATTTT CASSGVSGNTIYF
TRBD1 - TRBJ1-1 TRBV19 TGTGCCAGTGCTTGGAGGGGGCAGGGCACTGAAGCTTTCTTT CASAWRGQGTEAFF
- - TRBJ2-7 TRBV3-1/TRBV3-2 TGTGCCAGCAGCCTTTACCTCGGGTCCTCAAACCCCTACGAGCAGTACTTC CASSLYLGSSNPYEQYF
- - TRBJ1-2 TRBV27 TGTGCCAGCAGTTTATCCAGCGCCAGCCGCTATGGCTACACCTTC CASSLSSASRYGYTF
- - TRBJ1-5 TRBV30 TGTGCCTGGAGTGTAGGGGGAAGGGAGCCCCAGCATTTT CAWSVGGREPQHF
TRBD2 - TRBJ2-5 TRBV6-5 TGTGCCAGCAGTTACTGGGGGGGTAGAGAGACCCAGTACTTC CASSYWGGRETQYF
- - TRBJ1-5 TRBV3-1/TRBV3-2 TGTGCCAGCAGCCCAAACCCGGACGGGAATCAGCCCCAGCATTTT CASSPNPDGNQPQHF
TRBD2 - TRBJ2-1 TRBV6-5 TGTGCCAGCAGGGGAACGGGAGGACCCTACAATGAGCAGTTCTTC CASRGTGGPYNEQFF
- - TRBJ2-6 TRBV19 TGTGCCAGTAGTGCCCGAGGGGGTCACCGTGACGGGGCCAACGTCCTGACTTTC CASSARGGHRDGANVLTF
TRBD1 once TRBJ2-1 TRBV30 TGTGCCTGGACAACAGGGGGCCCCTACAATGAGCAGTTCTTC CAWTTGGPYNEQFF
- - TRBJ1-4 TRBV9 TGTGCCAGCAGCGGGGCCTATAATGAAAAACTGTTTTTT CASSGAYNEKLFF
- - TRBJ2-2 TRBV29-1 TGCAGCGTTAATCCTCACACCGGGGAGCTGTTTTTT CSVNPHTGELFF
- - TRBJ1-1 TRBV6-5 TGTGCCAGCAGTTCCCAGGGGTCGGGGAACACTGAAGCTTTCTTT CASSSQGSGNTEAFF
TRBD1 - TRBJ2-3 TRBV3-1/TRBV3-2 TGTGCCAGCACCAGGGGGACGACCACGGGCGCAGATACGCAGTATTTT CASTRGTTTGADTQYF
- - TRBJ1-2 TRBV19 TGTGCCAGTAGTAAGGCGGCAGGGCTGAACTATGGCTACACCTTC CASSKAAGLNYGYTF
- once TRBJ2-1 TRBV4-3 TGCGCCAGCAGCCAGTCTCGGTCTCACAATGAGCAGTTCTTC CASSQSRSHNEQFF
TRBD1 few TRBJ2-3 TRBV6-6 TGTGCCAGCAGTTACGGGGACAGTCCGGCTATAGATACGCAGTATTTT CASSYGDSPAIDTQYF
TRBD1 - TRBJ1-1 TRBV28 TGTGCCAGCACCACGGGACAGGGTTGGAGTGAAGCTTTCTTT CASTTGQGWSEAFF
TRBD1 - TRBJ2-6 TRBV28 TGTGCCAGCAGTCCGTCCGGGCTCAGGGGGATGTCTGGGGCCAACGTCCTGACTTTC CASSPSGLRGMSGANVLTF
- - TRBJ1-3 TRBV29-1 TGCAGCGTTGAAGGCTGGGACCGACGCTCTGGAAACACCATATATTTT CSVEGWDRRSGNTIYF
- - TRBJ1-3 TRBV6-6 TGTGCCACTTGGGGGGATCCGTCTGGAAACACCATATATTTT CATWGDPSGNTIYF
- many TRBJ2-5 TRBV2 TGTGCCAGCAGTTTTCAGCATGAAGAGACCCAGTACTTC CASSFQHEETQYF
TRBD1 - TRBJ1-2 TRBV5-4 TGTGCCAGCAGCCCCCCGGGACAGGGGAGTGTTATGGGTGGCTACACCTTC CASSPPGQGSVMGGYTF
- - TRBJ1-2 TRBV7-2 TGTGCCAGCAGCTTAGCGCAGGCAGGGCCCAACTATGGCTACACCTTC CASSLAQAGPNYGYTF